This T cell receptor beta chain appears in the sequencing data of a study of OX40 agonist ivuxolimab in advanced cancers. Study-level findings and limits: Part of the nonresponder group also had normalized T-cell clonal expansion that was low. CD8+ T cells were the subset that, on average, had more expanded clones than CD4+.

Blood samples were obtained at baseline, cycle 4 day 1, and cycle 7 day 1. The method was immunoSEQ multiplex PCR; TCRdb's version includes in-frame clones alone and lacks a portion of them. The sample includes some 80,000 clones, approximately 90% of them seen just once. As to this clone: Its matching antigen is unknown.

This sample comprised CD4+ or CD8+ T cells sorted from blood, obtained in a trial of the OX40 agonist ivuxolimab. The origin of this receptor is an adult with an advanced solid tumor such as melanoma, head and neck, liver or kidney cancer.

The CDR3 sequence: CASRFGLNEKLFF. The DNA of the CDR3 is TGTGCCAGCAGATTTGGACTGAATGAAAAACTGTTTTTT. The V call is TRBV2, the J call TRBJ1-4; D is unclear. Germline V gene lookup returns CDR1 SNHLY and CDR2 FYNNEI. This CDR3 is built from 13 residues. V shed 6 bases and J shed 5 bases, with 10 bases lying between them.